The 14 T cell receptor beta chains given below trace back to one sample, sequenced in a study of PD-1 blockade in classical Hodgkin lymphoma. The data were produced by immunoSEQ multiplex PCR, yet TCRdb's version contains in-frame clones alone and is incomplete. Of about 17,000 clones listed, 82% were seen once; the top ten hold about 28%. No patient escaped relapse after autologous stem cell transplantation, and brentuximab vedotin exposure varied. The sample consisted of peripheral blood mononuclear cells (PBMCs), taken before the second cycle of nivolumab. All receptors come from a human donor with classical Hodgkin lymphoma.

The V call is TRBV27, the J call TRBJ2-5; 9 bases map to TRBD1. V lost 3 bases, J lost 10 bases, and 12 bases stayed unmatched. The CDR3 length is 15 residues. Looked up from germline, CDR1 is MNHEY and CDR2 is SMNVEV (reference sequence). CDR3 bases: TGTGCCAGCAGTTTTCGCCCCGGACAGGGGTCTCACCAGTACTTC. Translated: CASSFRPGQGSHQYF.

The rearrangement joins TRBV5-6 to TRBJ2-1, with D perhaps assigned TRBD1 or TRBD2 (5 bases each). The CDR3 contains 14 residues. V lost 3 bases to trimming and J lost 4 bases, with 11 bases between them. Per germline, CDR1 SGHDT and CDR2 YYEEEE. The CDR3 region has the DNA TGTGCCAGCAGCTCCGGGACCCTTTACAATGAGCAGTTCTTC. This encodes CASSSGTLYNEQFF.

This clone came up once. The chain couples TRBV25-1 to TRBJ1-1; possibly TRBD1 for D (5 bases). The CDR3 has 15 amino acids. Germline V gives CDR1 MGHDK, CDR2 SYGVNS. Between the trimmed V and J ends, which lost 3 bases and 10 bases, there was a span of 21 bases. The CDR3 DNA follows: TGTGCCAGCAGTGAGCGGACACTGGGTCTAGCGGGAGCTTTCTTT. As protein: CASSERTLGLAGAFF.

CDR3 protein: CASSRTASTDTQYF. The CDR3 DNA is TGTGCCAGCAGTAGGACAGCGAGCACAGATACGCAGTATTTT. V gene TRBV6-4 combines with J gene TRBJ2-3; possibly TRBD1 for D (6 bases). From germline, CDR1 is MRHNA and CDR2 SNTAGT. CDR3 length: 14 amino acids. Trimming cost V 5 bases and J 0 bases, with 9 bases left between them.

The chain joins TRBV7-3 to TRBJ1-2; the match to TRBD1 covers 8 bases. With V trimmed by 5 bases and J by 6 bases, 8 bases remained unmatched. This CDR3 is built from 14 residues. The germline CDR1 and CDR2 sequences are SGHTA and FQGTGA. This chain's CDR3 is CASSPPTGDHGYTF. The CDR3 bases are TGTGCCAGCAGCCCCCCGACAGGGGATCATGGCTACACCTTC.

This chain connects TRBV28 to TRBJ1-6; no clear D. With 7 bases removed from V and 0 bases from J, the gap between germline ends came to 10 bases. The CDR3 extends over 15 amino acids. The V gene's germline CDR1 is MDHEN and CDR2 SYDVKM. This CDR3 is CASTTVDSYNSPLHF. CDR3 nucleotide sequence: TGTGCCAGCACCACGGTGGACTCCTATAATTCACCCCTCCACTTT. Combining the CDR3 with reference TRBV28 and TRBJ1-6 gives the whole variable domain DVKVTQSSRYLVKRTGEKVFLECVQDMDHENMFWYRQDPGLGLRLIYFSYDVKMKEKGDIPEGYSVSREKKERFSLILESASTNQTSMYLCASTTVDSYNSPLHFGNGTRLTVT.

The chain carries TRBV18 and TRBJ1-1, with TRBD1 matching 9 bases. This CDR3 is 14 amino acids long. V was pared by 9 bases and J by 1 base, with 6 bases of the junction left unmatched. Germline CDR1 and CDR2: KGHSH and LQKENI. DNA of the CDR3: TGTGCCAGTAACTGGGGACAGGGGAACACTGAAGCTTTCTTT. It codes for CASNWGQGNTEAFF.

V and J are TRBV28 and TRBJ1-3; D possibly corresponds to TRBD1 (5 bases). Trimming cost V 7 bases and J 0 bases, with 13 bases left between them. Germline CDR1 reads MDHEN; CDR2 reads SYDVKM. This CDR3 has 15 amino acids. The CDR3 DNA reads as TGTGCCAGCACCCCCAGGGCGACCTCTGGAAACACCATATATTTT. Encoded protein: CASTPRATSGNTIYF.

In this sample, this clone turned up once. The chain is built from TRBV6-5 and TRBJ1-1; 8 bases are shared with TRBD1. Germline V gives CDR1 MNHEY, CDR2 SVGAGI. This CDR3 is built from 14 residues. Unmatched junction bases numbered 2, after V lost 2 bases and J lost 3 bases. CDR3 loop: CASSYPQGDTEAFF. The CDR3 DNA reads TGTGCCAGCAGTTACCCACAGGGGGACACTGAAGCTTTCTTT.

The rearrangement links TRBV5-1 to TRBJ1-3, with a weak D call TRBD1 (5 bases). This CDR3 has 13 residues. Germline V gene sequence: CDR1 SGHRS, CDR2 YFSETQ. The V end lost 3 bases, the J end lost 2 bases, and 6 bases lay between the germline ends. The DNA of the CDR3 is TGCGCCAGCAGCTGGGGACCTGGAAACACCATATATTTT. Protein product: CASSWGPGNTIYF.

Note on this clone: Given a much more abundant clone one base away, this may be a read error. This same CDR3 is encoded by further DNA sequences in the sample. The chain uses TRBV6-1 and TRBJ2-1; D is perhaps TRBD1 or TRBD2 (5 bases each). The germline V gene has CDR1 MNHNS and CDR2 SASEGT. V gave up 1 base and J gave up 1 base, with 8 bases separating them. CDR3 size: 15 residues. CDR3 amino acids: CASSEEWGSYNEQFF. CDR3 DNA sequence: TGTGCCAGCAGTGAAGAGTGGGGGTCCTACAATGAGCAGTTCTTC.

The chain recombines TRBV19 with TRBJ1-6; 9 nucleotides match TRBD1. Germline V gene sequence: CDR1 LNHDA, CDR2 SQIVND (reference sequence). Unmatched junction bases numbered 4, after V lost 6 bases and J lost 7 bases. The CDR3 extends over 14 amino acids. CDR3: CASRLQGANSPLHF. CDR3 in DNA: TGTGCCAGTAGGTTACAGGGGGCGAATTCACCCCTCCACTTT.

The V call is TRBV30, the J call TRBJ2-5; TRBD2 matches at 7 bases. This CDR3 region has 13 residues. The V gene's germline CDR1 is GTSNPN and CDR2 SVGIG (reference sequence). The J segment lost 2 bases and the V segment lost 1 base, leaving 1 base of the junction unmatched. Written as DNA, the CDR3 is TGTGCCTGGAGTGGGGGACTACAAGAGACCCAGTACTTC. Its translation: CAWSGGLQETQYF.

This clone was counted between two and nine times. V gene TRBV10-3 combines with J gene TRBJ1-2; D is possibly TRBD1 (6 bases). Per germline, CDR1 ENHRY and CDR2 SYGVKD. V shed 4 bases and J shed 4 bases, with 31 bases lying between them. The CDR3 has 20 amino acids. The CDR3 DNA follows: TGTGCCATCAGTGCCCCTCGGAGATGGTTCTTCGGACAGCCTACCTATGGCTACACCTTC. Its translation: CAISAPRRWFFGQPTYGYTF.